A selection of T cell receptor beta chains follows, all from one sample in a study of T cells in Graves' hyperthyroidism and ophthalmopathy. TCRdb processed the multiplex PCR reads anew with MiXCR; each CDR3 protein has one entry. The data contain 540,000 or so distinct CDR3 sequences, about a sixth of them singletons. Sequencing was performed on blood. The source of these receptors is a woman in her 30s with Graves' hyperthyroidism. Both conserved end residues are trimmed from each CDR3.

TRBV28	TRBJ1-1	ASTVHGAWDTEAF
TRBV12-3/TRBV12-4	TRBJ2-5	ASTTTSGRTETQY
TRBV2	TRBJ1-1	ASGLGTGGNTEAF
TRBV27	TRBJ2-7	ASSLFSRIGVYEQY
TRBV30	TRBJ2-5	AWSVGGQETQY
TRBV7-2	TRBJ2-2	ASSRPNRGQRDTGELF
TRBV3-1	TRBJ1-4	ASSQGPGDRGGKLF
TRBV27	TRBJ1-1	ASSLSLGREAF
TRBV6-5	TRBJ2-1	ASSYQGRNEQF
TRBV9	TRBJ2-1	ASSVTSGDYNEQF
TRBV2	TRBJ2-7	ASTLGTGGYEQY
TRBV27	TRBJ1-2	ASSFAPGNYGYT
TRBV7-2	TRBJ2-7	ASSGRAGGLTYEQY
TRBV5-1	TRBJ2-7	ASSNTGQVYEQY
TRBV29-1	TRBJ2-3	SVQDRGGDTQY
TRBV12-3/TRBV12-4	TRBJ2-2	ASGGGDHTGELF